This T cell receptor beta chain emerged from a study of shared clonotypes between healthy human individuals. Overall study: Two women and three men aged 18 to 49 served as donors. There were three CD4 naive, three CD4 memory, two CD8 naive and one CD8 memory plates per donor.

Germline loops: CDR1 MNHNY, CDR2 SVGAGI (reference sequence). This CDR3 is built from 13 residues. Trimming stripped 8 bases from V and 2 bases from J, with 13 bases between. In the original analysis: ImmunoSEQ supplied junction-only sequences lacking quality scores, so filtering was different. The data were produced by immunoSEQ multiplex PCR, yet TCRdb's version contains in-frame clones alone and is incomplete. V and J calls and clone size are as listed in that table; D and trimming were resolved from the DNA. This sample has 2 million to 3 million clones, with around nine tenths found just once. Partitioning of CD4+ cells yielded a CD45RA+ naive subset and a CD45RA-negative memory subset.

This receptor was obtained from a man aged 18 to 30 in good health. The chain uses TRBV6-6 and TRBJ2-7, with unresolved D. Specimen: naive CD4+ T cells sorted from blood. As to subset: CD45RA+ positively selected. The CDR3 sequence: CASSRSTTYEQYF. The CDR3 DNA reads TGTGCCAGCTCCAGGAGCACCACCTACGAGCAGTACTTC.